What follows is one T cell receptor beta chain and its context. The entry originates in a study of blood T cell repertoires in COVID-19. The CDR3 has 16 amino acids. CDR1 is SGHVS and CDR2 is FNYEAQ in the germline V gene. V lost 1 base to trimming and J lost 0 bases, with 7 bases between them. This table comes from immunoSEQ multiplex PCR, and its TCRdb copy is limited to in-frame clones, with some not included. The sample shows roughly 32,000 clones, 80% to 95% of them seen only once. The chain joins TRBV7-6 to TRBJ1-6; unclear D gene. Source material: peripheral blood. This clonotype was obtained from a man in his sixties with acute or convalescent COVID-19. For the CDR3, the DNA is TGTGCCAGCAGCTTAGGAGGGATCTCCTATAATTCACCCCTCCACTTT. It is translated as CASSLGGISYNSPLHF.